The rows below give T cell receptor beta chains drawn from one sample of a study of identical twins. From the 5' RACE reads, TCRdb called clonotypes with MiXCR, one entry per CDR3 protein. The table records 230,000 or so distinct CDR3 sequences, about 8.9% of them present only once. These data were also filed under a second study, of yellow fever vaccine responses in identical twins.

The sample taken for sequencing was CD8+ T cells sorted from blood. These receptor sequences come from a woman younger than 30 in good health. CDR3s include the opening cysteine and the closing phenylalanine or tryptophan. D genes are given only for firm matches. A clone size is listed for some rows: how often the clone was seen (once, few, many), or a class if it is expanded.

clone_size	j_call	v_call	d_call	cdr3_aa	cdr3_nt
many	TRBJ1-1	TRBV5-1	NA	CASSFRGPSEAFF	TGCGCCAGCAGCTTCCGGGGGCCGAGTGAAGCTTTCTTT
few	TRBJ2-7	TRBV6-2/TRBV6-3	NA	CASARQPYEQYF	TGTGCCAGCGCGAGGCAGCCCTACGAGCAGTACTTC
NA	TRBJ2-5	TRBV7-2	TRBD2	CASSFPRGVETQYF	TGTGCCAGCAGCTTCCCTCGGGGGGTGGAGACCCAGTACTTC
many	TRBJ2-7	TRBV29-1	NA	CSVVGVRDEYYEQYF	TGCAGCGTTGTAGGGGTCCGGGACGAATACTACGAGCAGTACTTC
many	TRBJ2-2	TRBV7-9	TRBD1	CASSSPGQVYTGELFF	TGTGCCAGCAGCTCACCGGGACAGGTGTACACCGGGGAGCTGTTTTTT
many	TRBJ1-1	TRBV20-1	NA	CNPKTENTEAFF	TGCAACCCAAAGACGGAAAACACTGAAGCTTTCTTT
few	TRBJ1-4	TRBV4-1	NA	CASSQRTNIATNEKLFF	TGCGCCAGCAGCCAACGTACAAACATCGCAACTAATGAAAAACTGTTTTTT
many	TRBJ2-4	TRBV5-1	TRBD2	CASSSPSGGAGKNIQYF	TGCGCCAGCAGCAGCCCTAGCGGGGGGGCTGGCAAAAACATTCAGTACTTC
NA	TRBJ2-3	TRBV7-9	NA	CASSFTGDTQYF	TGTGCCAGCAGCTTCACAGGAGATACGCAGTATTTT
many	TRBJ2-5	TRBV27	NA	CASSRGVVEAQYF	TGTGCCAGCTCGAGAGGAGTAGTCGAGGCCCAGTACTTC
NA	TRBJ1-3	TRBV9	NA	CASSVAGNSGNTIYF	TGTGCCAGCAGCGTAGCGGGCAACTCTGGAAACACCATATATTTT
NA	TRBJ2-3	TRBV29-1	NA	CSVEDQAGTQYF	TGCAGCGTTGAAGATCAGGCAGGTACGCAGTATTTT
NA	TRBJ2-1	TRBV7-9	TRBD1	CASSLYFRGPTYNEQFF	TGTGCCAGCAGCTTATACTTCAGGGGGCCCACCTACAATGAGCAGTTCTTC
few	TRBJ2-1	TRBV29-1	TRBD2	CSVKREGLRNEQFF	TGCAGCGTTAAGCGGGAGGGCCTCCGCAATGAGCAGTTCTTC
NA	TRBJ2-7	TRBV28	TRBD2	CASSPLTTSGRAGYEQYF	TGTGCCAGCAGCCCCCTCACGACTAGCGGGAGGGCCGGTTACGAGCAGTACTTC
few	TRBJ2-5	TRBV29-1	NA	CSVDFLLAGQWETQYF	TGCAGCGTTGATTTTTTATTGGCAGGGCAATGGGAGACCCAGTACTTC
few	TRBJ1-1	TRBV29-1	NA	CSFGGAGANTEAFF	TGCAGCTTCGGAGGGGCGGGGGCGAACACTGAAGCTTTCTTT
few	TRBJ2-7	TRBV4-1	NA	CASSEVGAGTYEQYF	TGCGCCAGCAGCGAAGTCGGGGCGGGGACCTACGAGCAGTACTTC
NA	TRBJ2-1	TRBV18	NA	CASSPADRNDNEQFF	TGTGCCAGCTCACCGGCCGACCGAAATGACAATGAGCAGTTCTTC
many	TRBJ2-1	TRBV14	NA	CASSQVLLNEQFF	TGTGCCAGCAGCCAAGTACTACTCAATGAGCAGTTCTTC
many	TRBJ2-3	TRBV4-2	NA	CASSQEVADTQYF	TGTGCCAGCAGCCAAGAGGTCGCAGATACGCAGTATTTT
many	TRBJ2-5	TRBV20-1	NA	CSARDLEGQETQYF	TGCAGTGCTAGAGATCTAGAGGGCCAAGAGACCCAGTACTTC
few	TRBJ1-2	TRBV9	TRBD1	CASSVETGGLGYTF	TGTGCCAGCAGCGTGGAGACAGGGGGTCTCGGCTACACCTTC
NA	TRBJ2-3	TRBV6-5	NA	CASSYSSLGADTQYF	TGTGCCAGCAGTTACTCGTCGCTAGGGGCAGATACGCAGTATTTT
many	TRBJ2-7	TRBV27	NA	CASSLSPSGEQYF	TGTGCCAGCAGTTTATCCCCATCCGGGGAGCAGTACTTC
few	TRBJ2-2	TRBV27	NA	CASSHNWAGELFF	TGTGCCAGCAGTCACAACTGGGCCGGGGAGCTGTTTTTT
many	TRBJ2-3	TRBV2	NA	CASSETLGSLADTQYF	TGTGCCAGCAGTGAAACCCTAGGGAGCCTGGCAGATACGCAGTATTTT
NA	TRBJ2-1	TRBV4-3	NA	CASSLQGLLSSYNEQFF	TGCGCCAGCAGCCTACAGGGTCTCCTAAGCTCCTACAATGAGCAGTTCTTC
few	TRBJ2-3	TRBV12-3/TRBV12-4	TRBD2	CASAGRTSGTDTQYF	TGTGCCAGCGCTGGTCGGACTAGCGGCACAGATACGCAGTATTTT
many	TRBJ2-7	TRBV4-3	TRBD1	CASSQGAQGGQGVYEQYF	TGCGCCAGCAGCCAGGGGGCCCAAGGGGGACAGGGGGTCTACGAGCAGTACTTC
few	TRBJ2-1	TRBV7-6	NA	CASSLVVFGGPSYNEQFF	TGTGCCAGCAGCTTAGTTGTTTTTGGGGGGCCCTCCTACAATGAGCAGTTCTTC
many	TRBJ2-7	TRBV12-3/TRBV12-4	NA	CASSSPAYPSYEQYF	TGTGCCAGCAGTTCGCCGGCCTATCCATCCTACGAGCAGTACTTC
many	TRBJ2-7	TRBV2	TRBD2	CANVGGIKYEQYF	TGTGCCAACGTCGGGGGGATTAAGTACGAGCAGTACTTC
NA	TRBJ2-6	TRBV3-1	NA	CASSQDGTWAHSGANVLTF	TGTGCCAGCAGCCAAGATGGGACATGGGCCCACTCTGGGGCCAACGTCCTGACTTTC
many	TRBJ2-7	TRBV10-3	NA	CAISEQDWGSSYEQYF	TGTGCCATCAGTGAGCAGGATTGGGGCTCCTCCTACGAGCAGTACTTC
few	TRBJ1-6	TRBV11-2	NA	CASSLKYRPGYNSPLHF	TGTGCCAGCAGCTTAAAGTATCGGCCAGGCTATAATTCACCCCTCCACTTT
NA	TRBJ1-1	TRBV7-9	NA	CASSWTELNTEAFF	TGTGCCAGCAGCTGGACAGAGCTGAACACTGAAGCTTTCTTT
few	TRBJ2-3	TRBV7-6	TRBD2	CASSSGTSDPDTQYF	TGTGCCAGCAGCTCAGGGACTAGCGATCCAGATACGCAGTATTTT
many	TRBJ2-1	TRBV29-1	NA	CSVEWVDSGNEQFF	TGCAGCGTTGAATGGGTGGATTCCGGCAATGAGCAGTTCTTC
few	TRBJ2-7	TRBV4-1	NA	CASSRSGPRGDEQYF	TGCGCCAGCAGCCGATCCGGGCCGAGAGGGGACGAGCAGTACTTC
many	TRBJ2-7	TRBV28	NA	CASSSFFLSYEQYF	TGTGCCAGCAGTTCCTTTTTCCTCTCCTACGAGCAGTACTTC
NA	TRBJ1-1	TRBV28	TRBD1	CASSPGTGRKDRNTEAFF	TGTGCCAGCAGTCCCGGGACAGGGAGAAAAGACCGGAACACTGAAGCTTTCTTT